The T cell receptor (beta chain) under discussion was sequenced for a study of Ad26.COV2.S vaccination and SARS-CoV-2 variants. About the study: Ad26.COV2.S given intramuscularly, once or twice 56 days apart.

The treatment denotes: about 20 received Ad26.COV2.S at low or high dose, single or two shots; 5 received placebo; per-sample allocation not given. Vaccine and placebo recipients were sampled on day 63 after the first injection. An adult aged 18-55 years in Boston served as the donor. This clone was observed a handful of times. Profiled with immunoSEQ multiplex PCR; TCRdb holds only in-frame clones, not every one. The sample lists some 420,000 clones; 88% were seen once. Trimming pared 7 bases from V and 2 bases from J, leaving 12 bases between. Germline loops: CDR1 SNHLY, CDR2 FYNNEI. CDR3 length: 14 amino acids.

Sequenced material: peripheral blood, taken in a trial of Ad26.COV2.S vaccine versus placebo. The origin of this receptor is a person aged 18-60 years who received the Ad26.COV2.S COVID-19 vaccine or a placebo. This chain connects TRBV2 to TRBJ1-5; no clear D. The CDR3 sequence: CASKGGSGNQPQHF. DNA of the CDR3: TGTGCCAGCAAGGGAGGATCCGGCAATCAGCCCCAGCATTTT.